This T cell receptor (beta chain) derives from a study of T-cell reconstitution after alpha-beta-depleted transplantation in children. Trimming took off 1 base at V and 1 base at J, with 17 bases between the two ends. The CDR3 extends over 17 amino acids. Germline lookup yields CDR1 SGHDT and CDR2 YYEEEE. Unique molecular identifiers were used to barcode this TCRbeta library. MiXCR, run by TCRdb on the PCR reads, gives a single entry per CDR3 protein. The sample shows hundreds of thousands of distinct CDR3 sequences, roughly 15% of them seen only once. The sequenced sample was PBMCs from the stem cell graft donor, obtained from the stem cell graft. This TCR derives from a human donor who donated a stem cell graft to a child with acute myeloid leukemia. The chain recombines TRBV5-6 with TRBJ2-5, with TRBD2 as a possible D gene (7 bases). CDR3 residues: CASSLISRGALQETQYF. The CDR3 DNA reads as TGTGCCAGCAGCTTGATTTCCCGGGGGGCCCTCCAAGAGACCCAGTACTTC.